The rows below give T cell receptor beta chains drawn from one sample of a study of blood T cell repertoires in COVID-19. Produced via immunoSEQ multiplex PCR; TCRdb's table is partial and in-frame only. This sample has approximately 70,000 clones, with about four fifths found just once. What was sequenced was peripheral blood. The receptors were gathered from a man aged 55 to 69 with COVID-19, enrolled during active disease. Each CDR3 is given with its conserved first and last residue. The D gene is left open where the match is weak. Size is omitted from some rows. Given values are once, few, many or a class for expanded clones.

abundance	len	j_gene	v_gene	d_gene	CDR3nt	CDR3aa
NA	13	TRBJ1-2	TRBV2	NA	TGTGCCAGCAGCGATGAGCGGGATAGGGGCTACACCTTC	CASSDERDRGYTF
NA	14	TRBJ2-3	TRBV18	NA	TGTGCCAGCTCCTGGGGCCTAGTCAGAGATACGCAGTATTTT	CASSWGLVRDTQYF
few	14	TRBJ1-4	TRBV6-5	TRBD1	TGTGCCAGCAGGACAGGGTTGGTTGGCGAAAAACTGTTTTTT	CASRTGLVGEKLFF
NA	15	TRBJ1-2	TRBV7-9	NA	TGTGCCAGCAACCCCCGGGACTCGGGACACTATGGCTACACCTTC	CASNPRDSGHYGYTF
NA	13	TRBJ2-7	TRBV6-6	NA	TGTGCCAGCAGTCCCCCGCCGGGGATCGAGCAGTACTTC	CASSPPPGIEQYF
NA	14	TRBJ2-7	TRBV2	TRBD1	TGTGCCAGCAGTCCGGGACAGGGATTGGAAGAGCAGTACTTC	CASSPGQGLEEQYF
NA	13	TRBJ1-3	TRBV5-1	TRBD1	TGCGCCAGCGGGACAGATGGGGGAAACACCATATATTTT	CASGTDGGNTIYF
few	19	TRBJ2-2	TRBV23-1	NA	TGCGCCAGCAGTCAATCTTTTGTCGTTCATCTCAGGGGTACCGGGGAGCTGTTTTTT	CASSQSFVVHLRGTGELFF
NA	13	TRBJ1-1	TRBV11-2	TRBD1	TGTGCCAGCAGCCGCACAGGGGGCACTGAAGCTTTCTTT	CASSRTGGTEAFF
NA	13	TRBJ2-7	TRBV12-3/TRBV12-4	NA	TGTGCCAGCGGCTCCGGACACCTCCCCGAGCAGTACTTC	CASGSGHLPEQYF
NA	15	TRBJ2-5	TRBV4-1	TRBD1	TGCGCCAGCAGCGCCCGACAGGGGGCGGCGGAGACCCAGTACTTC	CASSARQGAAETQYF
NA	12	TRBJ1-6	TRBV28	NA	TGTGCCAGCAGTTTAATGAAAGAGCCCCTCCACTTT	CASSLMKEPLHF
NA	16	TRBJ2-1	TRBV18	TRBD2	TGTGCCAGCTCACCCGGGACTAGCGGGAGGGGCGGTGAGCAGTTCTTC	CASSPGTSGRGGEQFF
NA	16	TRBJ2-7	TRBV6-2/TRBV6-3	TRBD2	TGTGCCAGCAGTTCTCTCAGGGTAGTAGCGGGAGACGAGCAGTACTTC	CASSSLRVVAGDEQYF
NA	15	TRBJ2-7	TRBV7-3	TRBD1	TGTGCCAGCAGCCGCTCAGGGGGTTCCTCCTACGAGCAGTACTTC	CASSRSGGSSYEQYF
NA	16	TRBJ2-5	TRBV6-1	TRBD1	TGTGCCAGCAGTGACCCCGGGACAGGGCTGAGAGAGACCCAGTACTTC	CASSDPGTGLRETQYF
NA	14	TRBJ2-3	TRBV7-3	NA	TGTGCCAGCAGCCCAACAGGGAGGGCAGATACGCAGTATTTT	CASSPTGRADTQYF
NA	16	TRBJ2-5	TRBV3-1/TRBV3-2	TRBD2	TGTGCCAGCAGCCAACACCGAGCGGGGGCCCCGGGGACCCAGTACTTC	CASSQHRAGAPGTQYF
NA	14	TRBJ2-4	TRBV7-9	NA	TGTGCCAGCAGCTCCCCTCGGGGTTTAAACATTCAGTACTTC	CASSSPRGLNIQYF
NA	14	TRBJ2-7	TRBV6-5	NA	TGTGCCAGCGGGACGGGGCAGGGGTCCTACGAGCAGTACTTC	CASGTGQGSYEQYF
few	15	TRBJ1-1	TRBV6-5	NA	TGTGCCAGCAGTTATACAGGTGGGGTGAACACTGAAGCTTTCTTT	CASSYTGGVNTEAFF
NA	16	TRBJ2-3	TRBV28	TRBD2	TGTGCCAGCACCCAAAGGGGTTGGACTAGCGGGCCGGGGGGGTATTTT	CASTQRGWTSGPGGYF
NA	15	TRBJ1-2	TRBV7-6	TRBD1	TGTGCCAGCAGCTTAGGCGAGACAGGGTCTGTCGGCTACACCTTC	CASSLGETGSVGYTF
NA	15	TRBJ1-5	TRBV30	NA	TGTGCCTGGAGTGCCAACGTCCGGGAGAGTCAGCCCCAGCATTTT	CAWSANVRESQPQHF
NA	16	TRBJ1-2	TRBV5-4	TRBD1	TGTGCCAGCAGCCCGGAACAGGGGGCGAGGAACTATGGCTACACCTTC	CASSPEQGARNYGYTF
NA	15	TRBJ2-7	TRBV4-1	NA	TGCGCCAGCAGCCAATTAGCACGTTTAGACTACGAGCAGTACTTC	CASSQLARLDYEQYF
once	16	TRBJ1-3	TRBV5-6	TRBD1	TGTGCCAGCAGCTACGACAGGGGGTTCTCTGGAAACACCATATATTTT	CASSYDRGFSGNTIYF
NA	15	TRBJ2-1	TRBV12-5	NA	TGTGCTAGTGCTTCTACCGGGAGTTCCTACAATGAGCAGTTCTTC	CASASTGSSYNEQFF
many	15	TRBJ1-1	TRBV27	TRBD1	TGTGCCAGCAGTCCCTGGGACAGGATTGGAACTGAAGCTTTCTTT	CASSPWDRIGTEAFF
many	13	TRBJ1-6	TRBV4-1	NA	TGCGCCAGCAGACCAATGCCCCGGGGAACCCTCCACTTT	CASRPMPRGTLHF
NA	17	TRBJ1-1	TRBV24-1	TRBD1	TGTGCCACCAGTGACCTGACAGGGGACCTCATCAACACTGAAGCTTTCTTT	CATSDLTGDLINTEAFF
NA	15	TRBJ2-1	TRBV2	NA	TGTGCCAGCACCTATGGGCAGGCTGGGTTGTATGAGCAGTTCTTC	CASTYGQAGLYEQFF
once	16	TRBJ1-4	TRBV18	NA	TGTGCCAGCTCACGTAAACGCACGGGGGTTGAGGAAAAACTGTTTTTT	CASSRKRTGVEEKLFF
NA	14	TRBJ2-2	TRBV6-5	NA	TGTGCCAGCGGGAGGGGGGGCAGGACCGGGGAGCTGTTTTTT	CASGRGGRTGELFF
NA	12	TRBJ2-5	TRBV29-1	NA	TGCAGCGCTCACAGGGTTCAAGAGACCCAGTACTTC	CSAHRVQETQYF
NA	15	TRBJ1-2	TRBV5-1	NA	TGCGCCAGCAGACGGAGGGACGGCGCTTACTATGGCTACACCTTC	CASRRRDGAYYGYTF
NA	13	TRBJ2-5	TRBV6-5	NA	TGTGCCACTAAAATCCCGCCTCAAGAGACCCAGTACTTC	CATKIPPQETQYF